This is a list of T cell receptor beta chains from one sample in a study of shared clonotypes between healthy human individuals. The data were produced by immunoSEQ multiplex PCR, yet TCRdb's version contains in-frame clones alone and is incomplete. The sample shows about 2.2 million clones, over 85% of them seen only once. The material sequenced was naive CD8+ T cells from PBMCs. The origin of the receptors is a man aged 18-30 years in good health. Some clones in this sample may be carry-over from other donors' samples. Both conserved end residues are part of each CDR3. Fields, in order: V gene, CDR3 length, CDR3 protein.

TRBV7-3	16	CASSLTGPAVGETQYF
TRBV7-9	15	CASSLTSGSSNEQFF
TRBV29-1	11	CSVGRGYEQYF
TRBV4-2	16	CASSQGDWVFRETQYF
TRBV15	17	CATSREGRASPVYGYTF
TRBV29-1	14	CSVVGQRDTDTQYF
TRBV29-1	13	CSVRGLRTDTQYF
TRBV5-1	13	CASSPRGRNEQFF
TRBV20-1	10	CCGEGYGYTF
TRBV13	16	CASSFFKGRGPDGYTF
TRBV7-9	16	CASSSSRPRRDTEAFF
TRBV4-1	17	CASSGSPGLVSYNEQFF
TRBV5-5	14	CASSIGQGHTEAFF
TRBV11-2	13	CASSFSAGGPPIF
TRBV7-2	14	CASSPTADDTEAFF
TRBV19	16	CASSELAGGNTGELFF
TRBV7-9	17	CASSSPPDGSSYNEQFF
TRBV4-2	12	CASSQAAETQYF
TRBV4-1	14	CASSQARYSYEQYF
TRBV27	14	CASSLIGGNQPQHF
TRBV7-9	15	CASETPVVSGNTIYF
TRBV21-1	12	CALWTSGYEQYF
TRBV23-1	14	CASGRVPPTDTQYF
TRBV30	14	CACSPGRVWNEQFF
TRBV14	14	CASSPRDISYEQYF
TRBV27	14	CASSPPGHQETQYF
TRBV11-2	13	CASSLGVSGEQYF
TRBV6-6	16	CASSPREALGKFEQYF
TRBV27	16	CASSPLSGFYTDTQYF
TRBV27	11	CASSNWDEQFF
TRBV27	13	CASAGLAAYEQYF
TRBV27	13	CASSFGKNTEAFF
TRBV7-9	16	CASSSKGRAFFTEAFF
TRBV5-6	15	CASSNQVLTYNEQFF
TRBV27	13	CASSLRGAYEQYF
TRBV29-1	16	CSVILAGGPASYEQYF
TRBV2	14	CATRTSGGQETQYF
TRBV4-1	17	CASSPVGLAGGSYEQYF
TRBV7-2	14	CASSSRGSNQPQHF
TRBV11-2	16	CASSLGPGTSGYEQYF